Listed below are T cell receptor beta chains from one sample, sequenced in a study of sequential checkpoint blockade in melanoma. Sequenced by immunoSEQ multiplex PCR; TCRdb stores in-frame clones only, minus some. The profile shows 18,000 or so clones, around 77% of them singletons. The specimen was CD8+ T cells sorted from blood (inferred from file names), collected from a patient given nivolumab and ipilimumab in sequence. The source is a human donor with melanoma. Each CDR3 is given without its conserved first and last residue.

TRBJ1-2	TRBV5-5	ASSTGQGMDYGYT
TRBJ2-7	TRBV5-4	ASSLSGGRSYEQY
TRBJ1-1	TRBV10-2	ASSSSGWTEAF
TRBJ2-7	TRBV6-7	ASSSQPGLGTSGDYEQY
TRBJ1-4	TRBV11-2	ASSFFLFQGGNEKLF
TRBJ2-1	TRBV10-3	AISGNGAGNEQF
TRBJ2-1	TRBV11-3	ASSLAPGLFNEQF
TRBJ2-7	TRBV6-5	ASSYSRGYEQY
TRBJ2-1	TRBV7-8	ASSSSSGGSGEQF
TRBJ1-2	TRBV10-3	AISAEGRYT
TRBJ2-7	TRBV4-3	ASSLGGEQY
TRBJ2-2	TRBV7-3	ASSSTDPGELF
TRBJ1-2	TRBV5-1	ASSLGRAGGYGYT
TRBJ2-7	TRBV5-1	ASSLARGGPTSYEQY
TRBJ2-7	TRBV14	ASSQTQGAYEQY
TRBJ2-7	TRBV13	ASSSQHYEQY
TRBJ1-1	TRBV6-5	ASSQYRQINTEAF
TRBJ1-2	TRBV5-3	ARSLDTGYT
TRBJ2-7	TRBV28	ASSLASGTSRYEQY
TRBJ1-5	TRBV21-1	ASSNSQPQH
TRBJ2-1	TRBV27	ASSLSPGLASYNEQF
TRBJ1-5	TRBV5-8	ASSVDSQGNQPQH
TRBJ2-7	TRBV20-1	SARSSYEQY
TRBJ2-7	TRBV28	ASLKGRGSYEQY
TRBJ1-2	TRBV4-1	ASSQVSANSNYGYT
TRBJ2-7	TRBV11-2	ASSLHGGTYEQY
TRBJ1-2	TRBV5-4	ASSLWTAPGYT